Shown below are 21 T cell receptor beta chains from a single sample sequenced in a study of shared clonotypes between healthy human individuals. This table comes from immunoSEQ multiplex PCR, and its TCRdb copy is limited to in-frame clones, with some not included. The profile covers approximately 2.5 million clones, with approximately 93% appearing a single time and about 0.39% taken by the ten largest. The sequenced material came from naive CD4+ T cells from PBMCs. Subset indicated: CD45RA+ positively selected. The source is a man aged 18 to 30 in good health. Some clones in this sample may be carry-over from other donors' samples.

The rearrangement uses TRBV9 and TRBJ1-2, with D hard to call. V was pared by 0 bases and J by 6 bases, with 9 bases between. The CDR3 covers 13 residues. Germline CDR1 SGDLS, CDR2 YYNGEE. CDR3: CASSVVRSHGYTF. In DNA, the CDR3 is TGTGCCAGCAGCGTAGTAAGAAGTCATGGCTACACCTTC.

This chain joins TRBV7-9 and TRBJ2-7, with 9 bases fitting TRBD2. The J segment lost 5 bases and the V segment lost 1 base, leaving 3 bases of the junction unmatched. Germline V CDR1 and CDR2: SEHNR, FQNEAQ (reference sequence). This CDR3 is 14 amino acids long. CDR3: CASSLGREGHEQYF. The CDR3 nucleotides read TGTGCCAGCAGCTTAGGGCGGGAGGGGCACGAGCAGTACTTC.

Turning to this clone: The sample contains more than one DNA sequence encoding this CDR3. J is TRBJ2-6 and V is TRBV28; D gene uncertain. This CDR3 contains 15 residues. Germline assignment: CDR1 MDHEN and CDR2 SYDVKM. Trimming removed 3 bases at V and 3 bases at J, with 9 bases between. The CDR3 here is CASSLEGYGANVLTF. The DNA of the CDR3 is TGTGCCAGCAGTTTGGAAGGGTATGGGGCCAACGTCCTGACTTTC.

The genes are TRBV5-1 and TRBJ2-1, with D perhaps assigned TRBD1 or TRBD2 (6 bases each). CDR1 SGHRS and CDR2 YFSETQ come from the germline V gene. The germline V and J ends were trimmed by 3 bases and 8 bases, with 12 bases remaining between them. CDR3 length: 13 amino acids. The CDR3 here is CASSWGRGDEQFF. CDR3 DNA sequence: TGCGCCAGCAGCTGGGGGCGCGGGGATGAGCAGTTCTTC.

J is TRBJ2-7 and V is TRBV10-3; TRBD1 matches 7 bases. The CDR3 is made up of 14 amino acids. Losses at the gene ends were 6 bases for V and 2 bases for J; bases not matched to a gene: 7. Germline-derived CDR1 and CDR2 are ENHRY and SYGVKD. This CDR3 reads CAIRRAGGPYEQYF. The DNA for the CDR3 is TGTGCCATCAGGCGGGCAGGGGGTCCCTACGAGCAGTACTTC.

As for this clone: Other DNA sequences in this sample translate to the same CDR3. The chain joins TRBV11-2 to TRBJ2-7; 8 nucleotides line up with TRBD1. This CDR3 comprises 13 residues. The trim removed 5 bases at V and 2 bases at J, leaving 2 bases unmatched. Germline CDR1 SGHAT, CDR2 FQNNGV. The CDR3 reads CASSPDRAYEQYF. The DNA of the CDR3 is TGTGCCAGCAGCCCGGACAGGGCCTACGAGCAGTACTTC.

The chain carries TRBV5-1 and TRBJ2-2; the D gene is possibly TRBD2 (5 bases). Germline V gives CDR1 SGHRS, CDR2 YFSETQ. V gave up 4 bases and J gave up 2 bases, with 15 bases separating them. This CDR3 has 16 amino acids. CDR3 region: CASSDQLTGNTGELFF. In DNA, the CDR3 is TGCGCCAGCAGCGACCAGTTGACGGGAAACACCGGGGAGCTGTTTTTT.

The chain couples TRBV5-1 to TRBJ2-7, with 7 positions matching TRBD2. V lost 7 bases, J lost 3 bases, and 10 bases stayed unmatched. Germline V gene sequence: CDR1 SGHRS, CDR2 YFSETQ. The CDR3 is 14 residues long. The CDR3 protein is CASARSGTNYEQYF. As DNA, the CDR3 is TGCGCCAGCGCCCGAAGCGGGACCAACTACGAGCAGTACTTC.

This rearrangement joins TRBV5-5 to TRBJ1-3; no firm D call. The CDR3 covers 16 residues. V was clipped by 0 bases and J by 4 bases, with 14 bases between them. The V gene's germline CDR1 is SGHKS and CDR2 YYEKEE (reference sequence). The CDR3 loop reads CASSLAWRNLGNTIYF. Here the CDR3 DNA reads TGTGCCAGCAGCTTGGCCTGGAGAAATCTAGGAAACACCATATATTTT. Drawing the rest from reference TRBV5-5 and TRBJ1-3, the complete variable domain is DAGVTQSPTHLIKTRGQQVTLRCSPISGHKSVSWYQQVLGQGPQFIFQYYEKEERGRGNFPDRFSARQFPNYSSELNVNALLLGDSALYLCASSLAWRNLGNTIYFGEGSWLTVV.

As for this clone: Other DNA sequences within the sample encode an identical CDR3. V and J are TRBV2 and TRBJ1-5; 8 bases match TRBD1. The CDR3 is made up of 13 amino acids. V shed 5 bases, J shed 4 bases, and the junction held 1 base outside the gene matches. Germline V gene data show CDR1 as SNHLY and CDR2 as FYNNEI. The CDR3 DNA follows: TGTGCCAGCAGTCAGGGGGCGAATCAGCCCCAGCATTTT. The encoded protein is CASSQGANQPQHF.

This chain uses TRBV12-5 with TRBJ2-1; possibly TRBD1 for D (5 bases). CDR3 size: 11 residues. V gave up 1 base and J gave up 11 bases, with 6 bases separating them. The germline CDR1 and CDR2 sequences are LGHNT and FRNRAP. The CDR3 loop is CASGLGQKQFF. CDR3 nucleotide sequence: TGTGCTAGTGGTTTGGGACAGAAGCAGTTCTTC. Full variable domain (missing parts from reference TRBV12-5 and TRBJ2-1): DARVTQTPRHKVTEMGQEVTMRCQPILGHNTVFWYRQTMMQGLELLAYFRNRAPLDDSGMPKDRFSAEMPDATLATLKIQPSEPRDSAVYFCASGLGQKQFFGPGTRLTVL.

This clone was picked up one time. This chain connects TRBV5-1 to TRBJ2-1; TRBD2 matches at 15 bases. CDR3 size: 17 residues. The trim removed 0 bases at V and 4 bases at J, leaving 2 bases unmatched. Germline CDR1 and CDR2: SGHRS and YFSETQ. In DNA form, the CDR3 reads TGCGCCAGCAGCTTGGGGACTAGCGGGAGGGTTTACAATGAGCAGTTCTTC. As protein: CASSLGTSGRVYNEQFF.

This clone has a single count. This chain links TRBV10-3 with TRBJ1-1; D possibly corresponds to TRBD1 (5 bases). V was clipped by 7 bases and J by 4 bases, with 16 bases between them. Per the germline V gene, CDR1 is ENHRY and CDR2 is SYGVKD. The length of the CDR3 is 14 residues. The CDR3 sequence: CAINPRGGSTEAFF. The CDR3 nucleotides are TGTGCCATCAACCCCCGGGGGGGGAGCACTGAAGCTTTCTTT.

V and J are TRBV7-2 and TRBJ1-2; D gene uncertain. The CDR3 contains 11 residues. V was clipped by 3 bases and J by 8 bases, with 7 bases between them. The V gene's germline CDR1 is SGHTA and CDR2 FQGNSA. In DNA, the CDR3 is TGTGCCAGCAGCTTTTTTTACGGCTACACCTTC. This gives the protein CASSFFYGYTF.

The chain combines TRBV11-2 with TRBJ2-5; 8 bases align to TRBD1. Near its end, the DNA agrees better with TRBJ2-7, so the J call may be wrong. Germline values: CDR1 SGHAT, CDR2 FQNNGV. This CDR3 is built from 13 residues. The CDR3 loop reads CASRRTGRNEQYF. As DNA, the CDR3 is TGTGCCAGCAGACGGACAGGGCGAAACGAGCAGTACTTC.

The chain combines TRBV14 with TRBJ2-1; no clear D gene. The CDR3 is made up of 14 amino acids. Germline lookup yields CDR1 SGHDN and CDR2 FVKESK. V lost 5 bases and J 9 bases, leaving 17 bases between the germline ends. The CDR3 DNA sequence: TGTGCCAGCAGCGCACACCGGCAACCAACTGAGCAGTTCTTC. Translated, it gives CASSAHRQPTEQFF.

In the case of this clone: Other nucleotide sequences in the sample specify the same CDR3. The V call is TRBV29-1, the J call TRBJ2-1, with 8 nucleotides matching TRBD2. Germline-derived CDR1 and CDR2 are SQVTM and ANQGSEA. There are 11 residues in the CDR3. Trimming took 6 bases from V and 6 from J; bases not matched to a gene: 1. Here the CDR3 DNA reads TGCAGCGTCCGGGGGGGCAATGAGCAGTTCTTC. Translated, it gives CSVRGGNEQFF.

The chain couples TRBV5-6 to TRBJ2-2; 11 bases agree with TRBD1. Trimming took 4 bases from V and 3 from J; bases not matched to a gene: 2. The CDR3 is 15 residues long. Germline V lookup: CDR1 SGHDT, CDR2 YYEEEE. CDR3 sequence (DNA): TGTGCCAGCAGCCTGGGACAGGGGGACACCGGGGAGCTGTTTTTT. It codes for CASSLGQGDTGELFF. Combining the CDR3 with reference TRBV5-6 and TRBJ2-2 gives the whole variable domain DAGVTQSPTHLIKTRGQQVTLRCSPKSGHDTVSWYQQALGQGPQFIFQYYEEEERQRGNFPDRFSGHQFPNYSSELNVNALLLGDSALYLCASSLGQGDTGELFFGEGSRLTVL.

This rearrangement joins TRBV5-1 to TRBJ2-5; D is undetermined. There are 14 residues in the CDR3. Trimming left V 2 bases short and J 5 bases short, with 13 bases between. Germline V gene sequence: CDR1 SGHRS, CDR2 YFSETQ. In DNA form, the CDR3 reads TGCGCCAGCAGCTTTCACCCCGCCGCGGAGACCCAGTACTTC. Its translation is CASSFHPAAETQYF.

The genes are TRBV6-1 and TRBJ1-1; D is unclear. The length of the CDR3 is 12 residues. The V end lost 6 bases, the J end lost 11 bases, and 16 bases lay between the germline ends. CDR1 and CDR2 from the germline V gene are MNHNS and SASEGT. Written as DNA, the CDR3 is TGTGCCAGCAGCTCTATCGGGCAGAGGGCTTTCTTT. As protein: CASSSIGQRAFF.

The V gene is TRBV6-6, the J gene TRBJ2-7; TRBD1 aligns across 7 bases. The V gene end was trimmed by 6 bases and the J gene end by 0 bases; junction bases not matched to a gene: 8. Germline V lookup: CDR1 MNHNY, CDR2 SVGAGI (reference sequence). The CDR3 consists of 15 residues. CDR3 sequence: CASRIRQGSSYEQYF. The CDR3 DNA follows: TGTGCCAGCAGAATAAGACAGGGCAGCTCCTACGAGCAGTACTTC.